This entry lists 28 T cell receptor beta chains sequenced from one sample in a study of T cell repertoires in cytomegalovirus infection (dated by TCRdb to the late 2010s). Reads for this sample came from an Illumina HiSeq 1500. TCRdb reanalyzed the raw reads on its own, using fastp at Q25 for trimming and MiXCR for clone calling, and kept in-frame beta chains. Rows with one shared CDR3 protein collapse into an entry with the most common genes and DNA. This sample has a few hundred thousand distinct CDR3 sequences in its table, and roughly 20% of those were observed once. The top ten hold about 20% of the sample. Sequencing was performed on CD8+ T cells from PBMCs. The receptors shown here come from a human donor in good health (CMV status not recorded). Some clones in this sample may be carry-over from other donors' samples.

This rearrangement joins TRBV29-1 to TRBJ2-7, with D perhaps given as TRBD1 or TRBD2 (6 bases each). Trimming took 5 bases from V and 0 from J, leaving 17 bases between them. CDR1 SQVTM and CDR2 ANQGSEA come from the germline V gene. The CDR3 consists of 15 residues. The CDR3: CSVKGSGDTSYEQYF. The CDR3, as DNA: TGCAGCGTTAAGGGGTCGGGGGACACCTCCTACGAGCAGTACTTC.

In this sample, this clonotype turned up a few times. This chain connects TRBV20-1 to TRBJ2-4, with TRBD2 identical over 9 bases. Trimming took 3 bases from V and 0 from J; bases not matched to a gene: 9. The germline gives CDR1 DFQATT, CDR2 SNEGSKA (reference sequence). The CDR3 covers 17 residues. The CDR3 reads CSASPREGLLAKNIQYF. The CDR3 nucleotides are TGCAGTGCTAGCCCGCGGGAGGGCTTACTAGCCAAAAACATTCAGTACTTC.

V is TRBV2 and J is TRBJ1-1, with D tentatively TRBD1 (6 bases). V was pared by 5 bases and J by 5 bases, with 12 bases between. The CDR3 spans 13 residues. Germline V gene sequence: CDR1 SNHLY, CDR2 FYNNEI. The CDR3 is CASSSGTLTEAFF. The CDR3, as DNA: TGTGCCAGCAGTTCCGGGACACTAACTGAAGCTTTCTTT. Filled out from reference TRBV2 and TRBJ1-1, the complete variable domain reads EPEVTQTPSHQVTQMGQEVILRCVPISNHLYFYWYRQILGQKVEFLVSFYNNEISEKSEIFDDQFSVERPDGSNFTLKIRSTKLEDSAMYFCASSSGTLTEAFFGQGTRLTVV.

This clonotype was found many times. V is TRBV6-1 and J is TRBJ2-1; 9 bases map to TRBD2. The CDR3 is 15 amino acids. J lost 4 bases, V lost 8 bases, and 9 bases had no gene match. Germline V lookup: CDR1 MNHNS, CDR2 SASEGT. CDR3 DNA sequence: TGTGCCAGCTCGGGACTAGCCTTTTCTTACAATGAGCAGTTCTTC. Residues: CASSGLAFSYNEQFF.

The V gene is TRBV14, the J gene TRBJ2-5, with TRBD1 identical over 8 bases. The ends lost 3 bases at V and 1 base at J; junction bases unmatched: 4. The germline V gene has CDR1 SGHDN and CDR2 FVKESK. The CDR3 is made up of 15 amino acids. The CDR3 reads CASSHYRGTQETQYF. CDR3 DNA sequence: TGTGCCAGCAGCCACTACAGGGGGACCCAAGAGACCCAGTACTTC.

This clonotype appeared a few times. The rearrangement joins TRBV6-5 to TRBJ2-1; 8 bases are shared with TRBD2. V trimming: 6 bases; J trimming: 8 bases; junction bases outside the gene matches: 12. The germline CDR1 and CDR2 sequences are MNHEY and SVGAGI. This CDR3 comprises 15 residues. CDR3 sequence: CASSPEPGLVYEQFF. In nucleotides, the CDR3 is TGTGCCAGCAGCCCCGAACCGGGACTAGTTTATGAGCAGTTCTTC.

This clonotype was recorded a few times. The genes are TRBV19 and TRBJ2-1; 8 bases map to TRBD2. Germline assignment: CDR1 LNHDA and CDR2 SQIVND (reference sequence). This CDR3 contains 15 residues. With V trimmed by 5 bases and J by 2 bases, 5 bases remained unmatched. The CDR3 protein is CASSWTSPAYNEQFF. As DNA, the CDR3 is TGTGCCAGTAGTTGGACTAGCCCTGCCTACAATGAGCAGTTCTTC.

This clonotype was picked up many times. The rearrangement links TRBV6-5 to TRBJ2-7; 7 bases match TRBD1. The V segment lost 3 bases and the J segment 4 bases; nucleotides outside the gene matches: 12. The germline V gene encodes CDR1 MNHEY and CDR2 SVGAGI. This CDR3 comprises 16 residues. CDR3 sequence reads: CASSYNYQQGLYEQYF. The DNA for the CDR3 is TGTGCCAGCAGTTATAATTATCAACAGGGGTTATACGAGCAGTACTTC.

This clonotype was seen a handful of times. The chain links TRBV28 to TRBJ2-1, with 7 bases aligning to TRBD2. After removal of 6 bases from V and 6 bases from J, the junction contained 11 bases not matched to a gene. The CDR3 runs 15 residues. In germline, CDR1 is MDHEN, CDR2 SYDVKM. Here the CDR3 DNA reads TGTGCCAGCAGCATACCCGACGGGGGGTTCAATGAGCAGTTCTTC. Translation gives CASSIPDGGFNEQFF.

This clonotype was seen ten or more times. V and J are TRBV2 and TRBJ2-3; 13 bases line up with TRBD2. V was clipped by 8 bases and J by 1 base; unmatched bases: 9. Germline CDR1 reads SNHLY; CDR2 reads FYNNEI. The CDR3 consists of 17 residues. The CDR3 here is CASEGLAGAVGTDTQYF. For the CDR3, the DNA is TGTGCCAGCGAAGGACTAGCGGGGGCCGTGGGCACAGATACGCAGTATTTT.

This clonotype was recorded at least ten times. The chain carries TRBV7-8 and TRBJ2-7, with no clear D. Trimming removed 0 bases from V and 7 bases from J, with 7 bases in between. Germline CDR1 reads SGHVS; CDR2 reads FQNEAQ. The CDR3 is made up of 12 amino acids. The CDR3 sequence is CASSLASGEQYF. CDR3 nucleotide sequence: TGTGCCAGCAGCTTAGCAAGTGGGGAGCAGTACTTC. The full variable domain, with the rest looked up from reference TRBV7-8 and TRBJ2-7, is GAGVSQSPRYKVAKRGQDVALRCDPISGHVSLFWYQQALGQGPEFLTYFQNEAQLDKSGLPSDRFFAERPEGSVSTLKIQRTQQEDSAVYLCASSLASGEQYFGPGTRLTVT.

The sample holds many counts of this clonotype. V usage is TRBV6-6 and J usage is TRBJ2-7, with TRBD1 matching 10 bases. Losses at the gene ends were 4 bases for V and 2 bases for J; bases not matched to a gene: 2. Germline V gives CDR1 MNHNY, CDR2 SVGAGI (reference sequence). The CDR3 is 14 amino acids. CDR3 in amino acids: CASSWTGGTYEQYF. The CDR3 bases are TGTGCCAGCAGTTGGACAGGGGGGACCTACGAGCAGTACTTC.

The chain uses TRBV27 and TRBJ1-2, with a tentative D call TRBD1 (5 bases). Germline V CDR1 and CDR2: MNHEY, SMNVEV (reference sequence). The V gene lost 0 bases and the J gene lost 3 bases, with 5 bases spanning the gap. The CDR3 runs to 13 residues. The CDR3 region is CASSLSRDYGYTF. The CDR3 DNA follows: TGTGCCAGCAGTTTATCCAGGGACTATGGCTACACCTTC.

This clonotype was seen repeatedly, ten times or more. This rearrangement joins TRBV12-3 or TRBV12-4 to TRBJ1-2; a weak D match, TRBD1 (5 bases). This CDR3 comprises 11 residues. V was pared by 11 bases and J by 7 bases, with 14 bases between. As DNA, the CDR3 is TGTGCCGGGGGAAACAGTGGTGGCTACACCTTC. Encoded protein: CAGGNSGGYTF.

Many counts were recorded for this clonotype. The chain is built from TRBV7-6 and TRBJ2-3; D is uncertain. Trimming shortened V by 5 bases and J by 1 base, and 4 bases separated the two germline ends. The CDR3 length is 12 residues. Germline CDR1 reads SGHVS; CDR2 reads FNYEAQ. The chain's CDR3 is CASSPGTDTQYF. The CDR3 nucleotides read TGTGCCAGCAGCCCAGGCACAGATACGCAGTATTTT.

For the CDR3, the DNA is TGCAGTGCTAGAGATCGCGGCGGCCAAGAGACCCAGTACTTC. It translates to CSARDRGGQETQYF. The chain couples TRBV20-1 to TRBJ2-5; D is uncertain. This CDR3 contains 14 residues. Trimming shortened V by 0 bases and J by 1 base, and 9 bases separated the two germline ends. Germline CDR1 reads DFQATT; CDR2 reads SNEGSKA (reference sequence).

The CDR3 nucleotides are TGTGCCAGCAGTTTGGACGGATATAGCAATCAGCCCCAGCATTTT. Protein product: CASSLDGYSNQPQHF. The gene calls are TRBV27 and TRBJ1-5; D call uncertain. Germline V gives CDR1 MNHEY, CDR2 SMNVEV (reference sequence). The CDR3 has 15 residues. V dropped 3 bases and J dropped 0 bases, with 9 bases sitting between them.

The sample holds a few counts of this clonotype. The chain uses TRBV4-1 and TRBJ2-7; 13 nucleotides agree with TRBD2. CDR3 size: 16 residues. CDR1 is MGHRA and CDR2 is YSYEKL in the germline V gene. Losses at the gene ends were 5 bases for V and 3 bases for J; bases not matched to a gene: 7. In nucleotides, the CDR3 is TGCGCCAGCAGCTGGACTAGCGGGAGCTCCGGCTACGAGCAGTACTTC. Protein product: CASSWTSGSSGYEQYF.

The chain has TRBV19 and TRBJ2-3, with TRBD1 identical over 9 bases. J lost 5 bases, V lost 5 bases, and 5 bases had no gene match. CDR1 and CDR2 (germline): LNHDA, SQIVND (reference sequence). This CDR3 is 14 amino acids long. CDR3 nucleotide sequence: TGTGCCAGTAGTCTCGGGACAGGGATAGATACGCAGTATTTT. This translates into CASSLGTGIDTQYF.

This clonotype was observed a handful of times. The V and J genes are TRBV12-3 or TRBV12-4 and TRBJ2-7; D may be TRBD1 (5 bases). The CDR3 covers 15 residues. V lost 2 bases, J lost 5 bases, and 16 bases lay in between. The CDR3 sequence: CASSLIVGARHEQYF. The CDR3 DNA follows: TGTGCCAGCAGTTTAATTGTAGGGGCCCGGCACGAGCAGTACTTC.

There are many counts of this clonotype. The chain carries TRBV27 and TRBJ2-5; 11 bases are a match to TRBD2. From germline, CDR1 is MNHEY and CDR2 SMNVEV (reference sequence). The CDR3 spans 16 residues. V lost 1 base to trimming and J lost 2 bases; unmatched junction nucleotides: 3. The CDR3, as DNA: TGTGCCAGCAGTTTATGGCTAGCGGGGGGACAAGAGACCCAGTACTTC. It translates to CASSLWLAGGQETQYF.

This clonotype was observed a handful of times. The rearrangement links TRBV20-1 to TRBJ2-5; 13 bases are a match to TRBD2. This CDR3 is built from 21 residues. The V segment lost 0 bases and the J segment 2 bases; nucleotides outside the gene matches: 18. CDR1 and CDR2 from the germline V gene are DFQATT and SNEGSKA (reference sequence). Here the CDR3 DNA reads TGCAGTGCTAGAGACCCCTCACTAGCGGGGGGGCCTCCCGCCCCTCAAGAGACCCAGTACTTC. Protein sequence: CSARDPSLAGGPPAPQETQYF.

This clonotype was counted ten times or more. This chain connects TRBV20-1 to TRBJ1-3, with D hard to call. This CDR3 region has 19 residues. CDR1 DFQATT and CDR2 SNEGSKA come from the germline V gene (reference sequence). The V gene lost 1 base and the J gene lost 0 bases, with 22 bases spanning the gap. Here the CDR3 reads CSARAYLPDGLRSGNTIYF. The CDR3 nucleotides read TGCAGTGCTAGAGCTTACCTTCCGGACGGGCTACGCTCTGGAAACACCATATATTTT.

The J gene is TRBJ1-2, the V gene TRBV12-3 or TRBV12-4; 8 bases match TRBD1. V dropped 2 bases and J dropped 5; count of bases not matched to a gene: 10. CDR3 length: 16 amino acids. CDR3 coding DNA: TGTGCCAGCAGTTTATCGCTGACAGGGGCAGGGTATGGCTACACCTTC. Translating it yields CASSLSLTGAGYGYTF.

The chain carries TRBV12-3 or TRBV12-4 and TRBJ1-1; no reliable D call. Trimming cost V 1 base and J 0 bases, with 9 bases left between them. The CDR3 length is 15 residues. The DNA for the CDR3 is TGTGCCAGCAGTTTAGTTGCAAAGTTGAACACTGAAGCTTTCTTT. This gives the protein CASSLVAKLNTEAFF.

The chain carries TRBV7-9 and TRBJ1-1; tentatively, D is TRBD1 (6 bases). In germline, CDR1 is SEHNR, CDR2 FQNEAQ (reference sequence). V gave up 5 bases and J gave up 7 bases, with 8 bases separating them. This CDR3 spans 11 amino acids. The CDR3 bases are TGTGCCAGCAGCCCACAGGGTGAAGCTTTCTTT. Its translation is CASSPQGEAFF.

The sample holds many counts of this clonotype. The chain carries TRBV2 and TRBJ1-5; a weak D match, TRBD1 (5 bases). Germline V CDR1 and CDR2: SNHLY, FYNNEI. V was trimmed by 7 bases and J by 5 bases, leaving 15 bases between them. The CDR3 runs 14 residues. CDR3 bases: TGTGCCAGCACTCAAAGCGGGGGGTATCAGCCCCAGCATTTT. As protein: CASTQSGGYQPQHF. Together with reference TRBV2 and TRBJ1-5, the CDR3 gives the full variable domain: EPEVTQTPSHQVTQMGQEVILRCVPISNHLYFYWYRQILGQKVEFLVSFYNNEISEKSEIFDDQFSVERPDGSNFTLKIRSTKLEDSAMYFCASTQSGGYQPQHFGDGTRLSIL.

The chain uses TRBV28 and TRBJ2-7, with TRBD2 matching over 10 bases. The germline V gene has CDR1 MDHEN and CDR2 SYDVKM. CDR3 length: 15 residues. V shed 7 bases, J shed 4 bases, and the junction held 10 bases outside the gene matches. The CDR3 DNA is TGTGCCAGCAACATCCTAGCGGGGGCTGTTTACGAGCAGTACTTC. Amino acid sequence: CASNILAGAVYEQYF. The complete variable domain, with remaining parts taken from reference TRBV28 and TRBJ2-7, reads DVKVTQSSRYLVKRTGEKVFLECVQDMDHENMFWYRQDPGLGLRLIYFSYDVKMKEKGDIPEGYSVSREKKERFSLILESASTNQTSMYLCASNILAGAVYEQYFGPGTRLTVT.